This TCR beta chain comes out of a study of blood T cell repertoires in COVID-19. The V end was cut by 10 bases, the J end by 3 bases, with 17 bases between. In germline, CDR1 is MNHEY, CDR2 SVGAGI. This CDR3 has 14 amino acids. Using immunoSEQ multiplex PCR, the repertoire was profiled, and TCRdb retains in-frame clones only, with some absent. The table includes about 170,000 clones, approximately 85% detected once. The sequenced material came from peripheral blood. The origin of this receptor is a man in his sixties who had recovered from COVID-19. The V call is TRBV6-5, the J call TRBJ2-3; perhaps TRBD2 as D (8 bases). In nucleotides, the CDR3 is TGTGCCACTAACGGGAGGGGGCGAACAGATACGCAGTATTTT. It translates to CATNGRGRTDTQYF.